Shown below are 13 T cell receptor beta chains from a single sample sequenced in a study of T cells in Graves' hyperthyroidism and ophthalmopathy. Researchers amplified the TCR beta CDR3 regions from RNA transcripts. The primer set for the first-round RT-PCR of the TCR CDR3 was HTBI. A single record per CDR3 protein comes from TCRdb applying MiXCR to the multiplex PCR reads. The sample lists approximately 690,000 distinct CDR3 sequences; less than 25% were seen once. Sequenced input: blood. Source of these receptors: a man aged 25 to 40 with Graves' ophthalmopathy.

This clonotype was seen a handful of times. The chain joins TRBV5-1 to TRBJ2-7, with 7 bases identical to TRBD1. Germline CDR1 SGHRS, CDR2 YFSETQ. This CDR3 contains 14 residues. V was pared by 4 bases and J by 3 bases, with 7 bases of the junction left unmatched. In DNA form, the CDR3 reads TGCGCCAGCAGCAGAACAGGGGTTAACTACGAGCAGTACTTC. Amino acids: CASSRTGVNYEQYF. Together with reference TRBV5-1 and TRBJ2-7, the CDR3 gives the full variable domain: KAGVTQTPRYLIKTRGQQVTLSCSPISGHRSVSWYQQTPGQGLQFLFEYFSETQRNKGNFPGRFSGRQFSNSRSEMNVSTLELGDSALYLCASSRTGVNYEQYFGPGTRLTVT.

This chain joins TRBV3-1 and TRBJ1-2; no clear D gene. V was pared by 5 bases and J by 2 bases, with 12 bases between. The CDR3 loop spans 14 amino acids. CDR1 is LGHDT, CDR2 YNNKEL, per germline (reference sequence). CDR3 coding DNA: TGTGCCAGCAGCTCTATGACCGAGAACTATGGCTACACCTTC. Encoded protein: CASSSMTENYGYTF.

The V call is TRBV20-1, the J call TRBJ2-6; no firm D call. Trimming took off 0 bases at V and 2 bases at J, with 8 bases between the two ends. The CDR3 is 15 amino acids. Germline lookup yields CDR1 DFQATT and CDR2 SNEGSKA (reference sequence). The CDR3 DNA follows: TGCAGTGCTAGAGACCCGGAAACTGGGGCCAACGTCCTGACTTTC. This translates into CSARDPETGANVLTF.

This clonotype was observed a handful of times. The rearrangement joins TRBV5-1 to TRBJ2-7, with D hard to call. The CDR3 is 11 amino acids. Trimming stripped 4 bases from V and 2 bases from J, with 4 bases between. CDR1 is SGHRS, CDR2 YFSETQ, per germline. The CDR3 spells CASSVPYEQYF. CDR3 DNA: TGCGCCAGCAGCGTACCCTACGAGCAGTACTTC. The variable domain in full, completed from reference TRBV5-1 and TRBJ2-7, reads KAGVTQTPRYLIKTRGQQVTLSCSPISGHRSVSWYQQTPGQGLQFLFEYFSETQRNKGNFPGRFSGRQFSNSRSEMNVSTLELGDSALYLCASSVPYEQYFGPGTRLTVT.

The chain uses TRBV20-1 and TRBJ2-7; tentatively, D is TRBD1 or TRBD2 (5 bases each). Germline V gives CDR1 DFQATT, CDR2 SNEGSKA (reference sequence). V was trimmed by 5 bases and J by 6 bases, leaving 11 bases between them. This CDR3 has 11 residues. CDR3 amino acids: CSAPRGREQYF. The CDR3 coding sequence is TGCAGTGCTCCGAGGGGTCGCGAGCAGTACTTC.

At least ten counts were recorded for this clonotype. V gene TRBV5-1 combines with J gene TRBJ2-2, with 7 bases identical to TRBD2. V dropped 3 bases and J dropped 4; count of bases not matched to a gene: 9. This CDR3 is 16 amino acids long. CDR1 and CDR2 (germline): SGHRS, YFSETQ. DNA for the CDR3: TGCGCCAGCAGCTGGGTGGCGGGAGTGGCCACCGGGGAGCTGTTTTTT. Encoded protein: CASSWVAGVATGELFF.

Note on this clonotype: A much larger clone sits a single nucleotide away, making a read error possible. The gene calls are TRBV12-3 or TRBV12-4 and TRBJ1-4; TRBD1 agrees at 9 bases. CDR3 size: 15 residues. For the CDR3, the DNA is TGTGCCAGCAGTTCGGGACAGGGCTCTAATAAAAAACTGTTTTTT. This translates into CASSSGQGSNKKLFF.

In this sample, this clonotype turned up many times. The rearrangement joins TRBV3-1 to TRBJ2-5, with no clear D. This CDR3 contains 12 residues. CDR1 and CDR2 from the germline V gene are LGHDT and YNNKEL (reference sequence). The V and J ends lost 2 bases and 5 bases respectively, with 6 bases between them. The DNA of the CDR3 is TGTGCCAGCAGCCAATCCAGGGAGACCCAGTACTTC. This codes for CASSQSRETQYF.

The genes are TRBV5-4 and TRBJ2-7; D remains ambiguous. Deletions cut 0 bases from V and 2 bases from J, with 9 bases between. CDR1 is SGHNT, CDR2 YYREEE, per germline (reference sequence). This CDR3 region has 14 residues. CDR3 residues: CASSLGRDTYEQYF. The CDR3 nucleotides are TGTGCCAGCAGCTTGGGACGTGACACCTACGAGCAGTACTTC.

The V gene is TRBV18, the J gene TRBJ2-1, with 7 nucleotides matching TRBD1. CDR1 is KGHSH and CDR2 is LQKENI in the germline V gene. J was trimmed by 6 bases and V by 4 bases; bases with no gene match: 12. This CDR3 region has 16 residues. CDR3: CASSRDSTQFLNEQFF. The CDR3 nucleotides are TGTGCCAGCTCACGGGACAGCACCCAATTCCTCAATGAGCAGTTCTTC.

Only a few counts were recorded for this clonotype. The chain couples TRBV20-1 to TRBJ1-1; unclear D gene. Trimming cost V 2 bases and J 5 bases, with 9 bases left between them. This CDR3 is built from 12 residues. The germline V gene has CDR1 DFQATT and CDR2 SNEGSKA (reference sequence). The CDR3 loop reads CSARKVRTEAFF. The CDR3 coding sequence is TGCAGTGCTAGAAAGGTTCGGACTGAAGCTTTCTTT.

This clonotype was seen ten or more times. The chain links TRBV11-2 to TRBJ2-3; 7 bases match TRBD2. Germline-derived CDR1 and CDR2 are SGHAT and FQNNGV. Trimming at V came to 5 bases and at J to 0 bases, leaving 8 bases not matched to a gene. The CDR3 extends over 16 amino acids. In nucleotides, the CDR3 is TGTGCCAGCAGCAGGGAGCGGGGCACCAGCACAGATACGCAGTATTTT. Translation gives CASSRERGTSTDTQYF. Full variable domain (rest looked up from reference TRBV11-2 and TRBJ2-3): EAGVAQSPRYKIIEKRQSVAFWCNPISGHATLYWYQQILGQGPKLLIQFQNNGVVDDSQLPKDRFSAERLKGVDSTLKIQPAKLEDSAVYLCASSRERGTSTDTQYFGPGTRLTVL.

The chain is built from TRBV9 and TRBJ2-5; perhaps TRBD1 as D (5 bases). The V end was cut by 0 bases, the J end by 12 bases, with 15 bases between. The CDR3 is made up of 13 amino acids. In germline, CDR1 is SGDLS, CDR2 YYNGEE. The CDR3 DNA is TGTGCCAGCAGCGTAGAAGGGGTTGGCGTGGAGTACTTC. The encoded protein is CASSVEGVGVEYF.